A selection of T cell receptor beta chains follows, all from one sample in a study of control samples from healthy donors and cancer patients. TCRdb's copy holds only in-frame clones and misses some; the assay was immunoSEQ multiplex PCR. The table lists under 65,000 clones, 80% to 90% of them singletons, with 2.8% in the top ten. Source material: PBMCs. The receptors were gathered from a woman between 50 and 59 years old with lung cancer. Each CDR3 is given with its conserved first and last residue. A D gene is named only where the DNA matches it firmly. Some rows have no size entry. The others give once, few or many, or a class for an expanded clone.

>TRBD1|TRBJ1-6|TRBV4-3|.
TGCGCCAGCAGCCAACTTCCTCAGACAGGGGAGACACCCCTCCACTTT
CASSQLPQTGETPLHF
>.|TRBJ1-5|TRBV28|.
TGTGCCAGCACCTCGGGGAATCAGCCCCAGCATTTT
CASTSGNQPQHF
>TRBD1|TRBJ2-6|TRBV11-3|.
TGTGCCAGCAGCTTAGATTTGGCAGGGGGTGGGGCCAACGTCCTGACTTTC
CASSLDLAGGGANVLTF
>.|TRBJ2-7|TRBV5-4|.
TGTGCCAGCAGCCCAAGTCAAATGGAAGAGCAGTACTTC
CASSPSQMEEQYF
>.|TRBJ2-1|TRBV28|once
.
CASSFQFFGTRENEQFF
>.|TRBJ1-1|TRBV7-9|.
TGTGCCAGCAGCTCCCCGGAGGGGCAGGGGAAGAACACTGAAGCTTTCTTT
CASSSPEGQGKNTEAFF
>.|TRBJ2-7|TRBV28|once
TGTGCCAGCAGCCAACCCCCGGTCTTGGGCGGCGAGCAGTACTTC
CASSQPPVLGGEQYF
>TRBD2|TRBJ2-2|TRBV7-6|.
TGTGCCAGCAGCCTAGCGGGTGCGAACACCGGGGAGCTGTTTTTT
CASSLAGANTGELFF
>TRBD2|TRBJ2-1|TRBV7-6|.
TGTGCCAGCAGCTCCTCTAGCGGGAGCTCCTACAATGAGCAGTTCTTC
CASSSSSGSSYNEQFF
>.|TRBJ1-6|TRBV7-9|.
TGTGCCAGCAGCTTCGACCGATTAAATTCACCCCTCCACTTT
CASSFDRLNSPLHF
>.|TRBJ1-2|TRBV12-3/TRBV12-4|once
TGTGCCAGCAGTTTGGGTCATGGCTACACCTTC
CASSLGHGYTF
>.|TRBJ1-3|TRBV5-1|.
TGCGCCAGCAGCTTGGGAGGGGACGGAAACACCATATATTTT
CASSLGGDGNTIYF